This TCR beta chain originates from a study of regulatory T cells in long-lasting Graves disease. The overall study: Positivity for TSH receptor antibodies plus over 5 years of antithyroid drugs meant persistent Graves' disease.

General study results and limits: Persistent cases of Graves' showed reduced TCR diversity relative to newly diagnosed patients. Persistent disease preferred TRBV28, TRBJ1-2 and TRBJ2-5; new disease, TRBV20-1 and TRBJ2-1.

On this clonotype itself: No antigen is known for it.

Regarding time point: persistent/refractory GD, antithyroid drugs over 5 years with positive TRAb. RNA isolated from PBMCs was used to make the TCR library. Trimming cost V 7 bases and J 0 bases, with 15 bases left between them. Germline CDR1 is SQVTM and CDR2 is ANQGSEA. The CDR3 is 15 residues long. The TCR beta library used iRepertoire HTBI primers with Arm-PCR amplification of CDR3. In the source study's methods: Across samples, roughly 58 TRBV and 12 to 15 TRBJ segments were found. TCRdb used MiXCR to reprocess the multiplex PCR reads, holding one entry per CDR3 protein. TCRdb, not the authors, supplied the V and J calls. The table records around 460,000 distinct CDR3 sequences, 20% to 25% of them present only once.

This sequence originates from a female donor with Graves disease. The chain carries TRBV29-1 and TRBJ1-4, with D uncertain. The sequencing here drew on peripheral blood mononuclear cells (PBMCs), taken when the disease was refractory, from a patient treated with antithyroid drugs. The CDR3 DNA follows: TGCAGCGCCCGAGGAGATTTTTCAACTAATGAAAAACTGTTTTTT. This sequence encodes CSARGDFSTNEKLFF.